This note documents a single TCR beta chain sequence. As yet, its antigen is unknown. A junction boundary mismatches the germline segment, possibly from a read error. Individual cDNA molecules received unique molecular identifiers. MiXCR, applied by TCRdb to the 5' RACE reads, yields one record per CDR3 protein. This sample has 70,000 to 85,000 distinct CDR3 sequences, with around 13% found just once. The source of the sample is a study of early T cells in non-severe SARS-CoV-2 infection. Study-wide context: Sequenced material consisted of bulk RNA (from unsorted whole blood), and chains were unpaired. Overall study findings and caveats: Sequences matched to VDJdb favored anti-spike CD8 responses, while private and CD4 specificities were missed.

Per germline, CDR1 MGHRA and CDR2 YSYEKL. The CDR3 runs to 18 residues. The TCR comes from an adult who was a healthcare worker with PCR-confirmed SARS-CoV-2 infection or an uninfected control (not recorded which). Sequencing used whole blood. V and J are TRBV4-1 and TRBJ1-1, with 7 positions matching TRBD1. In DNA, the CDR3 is TGCGCCAGCAGCCAAGATCGGGCAGGAGAGGGGGCGAACGCTGAAGCTTTCTTT. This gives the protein CASSQDRAGEGANAEAFF.